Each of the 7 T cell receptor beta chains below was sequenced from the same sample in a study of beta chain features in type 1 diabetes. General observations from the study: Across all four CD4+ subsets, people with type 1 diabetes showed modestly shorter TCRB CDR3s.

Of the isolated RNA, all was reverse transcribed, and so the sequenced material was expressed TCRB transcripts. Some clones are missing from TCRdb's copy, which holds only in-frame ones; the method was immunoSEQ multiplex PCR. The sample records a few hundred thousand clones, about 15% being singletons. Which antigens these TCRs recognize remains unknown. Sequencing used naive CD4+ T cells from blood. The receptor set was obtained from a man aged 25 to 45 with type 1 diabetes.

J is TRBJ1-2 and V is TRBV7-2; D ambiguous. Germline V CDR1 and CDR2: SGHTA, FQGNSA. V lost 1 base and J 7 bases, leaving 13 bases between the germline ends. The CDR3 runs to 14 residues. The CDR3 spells CASSLDAGLSGYTF. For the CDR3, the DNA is TGTGCCAGCAGCTTAGACGCCGGGTTGAGTGGCTACACCTTC.

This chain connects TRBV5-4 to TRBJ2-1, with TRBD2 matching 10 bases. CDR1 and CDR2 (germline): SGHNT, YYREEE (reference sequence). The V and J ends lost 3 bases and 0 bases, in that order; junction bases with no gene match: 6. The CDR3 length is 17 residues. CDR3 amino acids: CASSSGLARSSYNEQFF. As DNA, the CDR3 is TGTGCCAGCAGCTCGGGACTAGCGAGGAGCTCCTACAATGAGCAGTTCTTC. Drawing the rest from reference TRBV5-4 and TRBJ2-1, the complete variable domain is ETGVTQSPTHLIKTRGQQVTLRCSSQSGHNTVSWYQQALGQGPQFIFQYYREEENGRGNFPPRFSGLQFPNYSSELNVNALELDDSALYLCASSSGLARSSYNEQFFGPGTRLTVL.

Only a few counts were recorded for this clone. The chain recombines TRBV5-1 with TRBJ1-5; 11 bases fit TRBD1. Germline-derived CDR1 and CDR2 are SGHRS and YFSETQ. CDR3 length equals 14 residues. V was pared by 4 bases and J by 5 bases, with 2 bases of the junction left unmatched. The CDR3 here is CASSGGQGDQPQHF. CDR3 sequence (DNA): TGCGCCAGCAGCGGGGGACAGGGGGATCAGCCCCAGCATTTT.

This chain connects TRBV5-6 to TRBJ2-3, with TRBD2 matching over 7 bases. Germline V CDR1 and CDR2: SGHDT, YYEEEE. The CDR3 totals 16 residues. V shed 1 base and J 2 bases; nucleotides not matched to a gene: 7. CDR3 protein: CASSLKSGGFTDTQYF. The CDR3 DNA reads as TGTGCCAGCAGCTTGAAGTCGGGAGGCTTCACAGATACGCAGTATTTT.

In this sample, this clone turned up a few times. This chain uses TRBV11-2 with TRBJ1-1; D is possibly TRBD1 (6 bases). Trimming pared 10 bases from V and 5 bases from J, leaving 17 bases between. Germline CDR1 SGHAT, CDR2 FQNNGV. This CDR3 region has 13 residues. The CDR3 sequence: CAIQGSLRTEAFF. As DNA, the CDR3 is TGTGCCATCCAGGGGAGTCTTCGGACTGAAGCTTTCTTT.

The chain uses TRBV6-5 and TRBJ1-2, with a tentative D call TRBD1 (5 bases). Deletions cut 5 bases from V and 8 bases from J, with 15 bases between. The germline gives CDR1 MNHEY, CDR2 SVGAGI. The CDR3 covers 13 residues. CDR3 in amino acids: CASSKPGGKGYTF. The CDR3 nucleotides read TGTGCCAGCAGTAAGCCCGGGGGTAAAGGCTACACCTTC.

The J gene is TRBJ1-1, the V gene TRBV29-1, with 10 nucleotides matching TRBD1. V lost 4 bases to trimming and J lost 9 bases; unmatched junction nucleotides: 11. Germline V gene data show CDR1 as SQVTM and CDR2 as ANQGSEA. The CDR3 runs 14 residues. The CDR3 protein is CSVVPPGTGVKAFF. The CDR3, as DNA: TGCAGCGTTGTTCCTCCCGGGACAGGGGTTAAAGCTTTCTTT. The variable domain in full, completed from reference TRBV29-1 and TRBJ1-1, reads SAVISQKPSRDICQRGTSLTIQCQVDSQVTMMFWYRQQPGQSLTLIATANQGSEATYESGFVIDKFPISRPNLTFSTLTVSNMSPEDSSIYLCSVVPPGTGVKAFFGQGTRLTVV.